The 23 T cell receptor beta chains reported below all come from one sample, sequenced in a study of T-cell memory formation after mild COVID-19. TCRdb re-analysed the 5' RACE reads in MiXCR, keeping a single row per CDR3 protein. The repertoire holds 450,000 to 650,000 distinct CDR3 sequences, with approximately 20% as singletons. Sample: PBMCs or a T cell subset sorted from them (not recorded which). These receptors were taken from an adult woman who had mild COVID-19 (a few samples of this study predate the infection). Cell type and time point are not known.

The rearrangement joins TRBV20-1 to TRBJ2-7; no clear D. The V gene lost 3 bases and the J gene lost 7 bases, with 22 bases spanning the gap. Germline lookup yields CDR1 DFQATT and CDR2 SNEGSKA (reference sequence). This CDR3 is built from 15 residues. The CDR3 sequence is CSARDPDLPLWEQYF. CDR3 sequence (DNA): TGCAGTGCTAGGGACCCCGACCTTCCCCTCTGGGAGCAGTACTTC.

The chain is built from TRBV15 and TRBJ2-6; D might be TRBD2 (5 bases). Looked up from germline, CDR1 is LNHNV and CDR2 is YYDKDF (reference sequence). The CDR3 loop spans 17 amino acids. Trimming cost V 0 bases and J 0 bases, with 9 bases left between them. As DNA, the CDR3 is TGTGCCACCAGCAGAGATCCCCGGGGCTCTGGGGCCAACGTCCTGACTTTC. It is translated as CATSRDPRGSGANVLTF.

The chain joins TRBV6-5 to TRBJ2-5; D is possibly TRBD2 (6 bases). Looked up from germline, CDR1 is MNHEY and CDR2 is SVGAGI. The CDR3 totals 14 residues. Trimming removed 4 bases at V and 5 bases at J, with 14 bases between. CDR3 loop: CASSWGRRGETQYF. The CDR3 nucleotides are TGTGCCAGCAGTTGGGGGAGGCGCGGTGAGACCCAGTACTTC.

Many counts were recorded for this clonotype. The rearrangement uses TRBV14 and TRBJ1-5; no firm D call. V lost 1 base and J 7 bases, leaving 8 bases between the germline ends. Germline V gives CDR1 SGHDN, CDR2 FVKESK. There are 13 residues in the CDR3. The CDR3 coding sequence is TGTGCCAGCAGCCAAGCCCCCCACCAGCCCCAGCATTTT. Encoded protein: CASSQAPHQPQHF.

This clonotype has just a few counts. In DNA form, the CDR3 reads TGTGCCAGTAGTATAGATCAAGAGACCCAGTACTTC. This encodes CASSIDQETQYF. The chain carries TRBV19 and TRBJ2-5, with D hard to call. The V and J ends lost 0 bases and 2 bases respectively, with 1 base between them. The CDR3 has 12 residues. Germline V gives CDR1 LNHDA, CDR2 SQIVND (reference sequence).

The genes are TRBV11-3 and TRBJ2-1, with TRBD2 matching over 7 bases. Germline CDR1 reads SGHNT; CDR2 reads YENEEA. The CDR3 has 14 amino acids. V shed 4 bases and J 6 bases; nucleotides not matched to a gene: 6. CDR3 in amino acids: CASSSGLVTNEQFF. Here the CDR3 DNA reads TGTGCCAGCAGCTCCGGACTAGTGACCAATGAGCAGTTCTTC.

The chain has TRBV6-5 and TRBJ2-7, with 7 positions matching TRBD2. This CDR3 region has 13 residues. Trimming removed 6 bases from V and 0 bases from J; junction bases left unmatched: 2. Germline V gives CDR1 MNHEY, CDR2 SVGAGI. CDR3 bases: TGTGCCAGCAGAACTAGCGTCTCCTACGAGCAGTACTTC. Translation gives CASRTSVSYEQYF.

This clonotype occurred many times. The chain is built from TRBV7-2 and TRBJ1-3; 11 bases match TRBD1. This CDR3 has 15 residues. V lost 5 bases, J lost 4 bases, and 4 bases stayed unmatched. Germline V gene data show CDR1 as SGHTA and CDR2 as FQGNSA. This CDR3 is CASSLDRGQGNTIYF. The CDR3 DNA reads as TGTGCCAGCAGCCTGGACAGGGGGCAGGGAAACACCATATATTTT.

V gene TRBV29-1 combines with J gene TRBJ2-7, with D perhaps matching TRBD1 or TRBD2 (6 bases each). Germline V CDR1 and CDR2: SQVTM, ANQGSEA. The CDR3 totals 15 residues. V dropped 4 bases and J dropped 0 bases, with 16 bases sitting between them. DNA of the CDR3: TGCAGCGTTGTATTGTGGCGGGACACCTCCTACGAGCAGTACTTC. Amino acid sequence: CSVVLWRDTSYEQYF.

This clonotype has just a few counts. This chain joins TRBV7-9 and TRBJ2-7; 10 nucleotides align to TRBD1. The CDR3 contains 15 residues. Per the germline V gene, CDR1 is SEHNR and CDR2 is FQNEAQ (reference sequence). The J segment lost 8 bases and the V segment lost 5 bases, leaving 12 bases of the junction unmatched. The DNA of the CDR3 is TGTGCCAGCAGCACCGACAGGGGGCAGCTGGAAAAGCAGTACTTC. It encodes CASSTDRGQLEKQYF. Complete variable domain (other parts from reference TRBV7-9 and TRBJ2-7): DTGVSQNPRHKITKRGQNVTFRCDPISEHNRLYWYRQTLGQGPEFLTYFQNEAQLEKSRLLSDRFSAERPKGSFSTLEIQRTEQGDSAMYLCASSTDRGQLEKQYFGPGTRLTVT.

This chain uses TRBV9 with TRBJ2-5; D gene unclear. CDR1 and CDR2 (germline): SGDLS, YYNGEE. Deletions cut 0 bases from V and 2 bases from J, with 11 bases between. This CDR3 has 15 amino acids. CDR3: CASSVAPVRQETQYF. In nucleotides, the CDR3 is TGTGCCAGCAGCGTAGCCCCGGTCAGGCAAGAGACCCAGTACTTC.

The DNA of the CDR3 is TGTGCCAGTAGAATCGTGGGATCACCCCTCCACTTT. It specifies CASRIVGSPLHF. The gene calls are TRBV19 and TRBJ1-6; no clear D gene. This CDR3 spans 12 amino acids. Germline V lookup: CDR1 LNHDA, CDR2 SQIVND (reference sequence). Trimming removed 6 bases from V and 10 bases from J, with 10 bases in between.

This clonotype was recorded a few times. The chain is built from TRBV10-3 and TRBJ2-5; tentatively, D is TRBD1 (7 bases). CDR3 size: 19 residues. CDR1 is ENHRY and CDR2 is SYGVKD in the germline V gene. Trimming left V 2 bases short and J 2 bases short, with 24 bases between. The CDR3 DNA reads TGTGCCATCAGTGAGCGAGGGGGACTGACTCAGGGGGTTCAAGAGACCCAGTACTTC. It yields the protein CAISERGGLTQGVQETQYF.

V is TRBV29-1 and J is TRBJ2-1; D gene unclear. V was trimmed by 5 bases and J by 4 bases, leaving 15 bases between them. Germline V gene data show CDR1 as SQVTM and CDR2 as ANQGSEA. This CDR3 region has 14 residues. The CDR3 bases are TGCAGCGTTCCGGACCGGACCAGATACAATGAGCAGTTCTTC. It translates to CSVPDRTRYNEQFF.

V and J are TRBV3-1 and TRBJ2-4, with 14 bases that match TRBD2. Germline V lookup: CDR1 LGHDT, CDR2 YNNKEL (reference sequence). The ends lost 4 bases at V and 2 bases at J; junction bases unmatched: 4. The CDR3 totals 17 residues. The CDR3 DNA follows: TGTGCCAGCAGCCCGACTAGCGGGGGGGCTTCCAAAAACATTCAGTACTTC. It translates to CASSPTSGGASKNIQYF.

This clonotype was detected a few times. In nucleotides, the CDR3 is TGTGCCAGCAGCTCGGACAGGGGGTTCGAGACCCAGTACTTC. Amino acids: CASSSDRGFETQYF. This chain uses TRBV7-2 with TRBJ2-5, with 10 nucleotides matching TRBD1. This CDR3 has 14 amino acids. Germline V gene data show CDR1 as SGHTA and CDR2 as FQGNSA. The ends lost 4 bases at V and 5 bases at J; junction bases unmatched: 4.

The chain employs TRBV29-1 and TRBJ2-3; 11 positions match TRBD2. The CDR3 contains 15 residues. In germline, CDR1 is SQVTM, CDR2 ANQGSEA. V trimming: 6 bases; J trimming: 4 bases; junction bases outside the gene matches: 9. The CDR3 DNA reads TGCAGCGTGAGGAGACTAGCGGGAACATCAGATACGCAGTATTTT. Translation: CSVRRLAGTSDTQYF.

The chain combines TRBV5-1 with TRBJ1-1; D unclear. V lost 0 bases, J lost 4 bases, and 13 bases lay in between. The CDR3 totals 15 residues. Germline assignment: CDR1 SGHRS and CDR2 YFSETQ. Here the CDR3 reads CASSLEPRLLTEAFF. The CDR3 nucleotides are TGCGCCAGCAGCTTGGAACCCAGGCTTCTCACTGAAGCTTTCTTT.

This clonotype was observed at least ten times. J is TRBJ2-2 and V is TRBV7-6, with 9 bases lining up with TRBD2. This CDR3 spans 17 amino acids. V was clipped by 1 base and J by 3 bases; unmatched bases: 6. Germline V gene sequence: CDR1 SGHVS, CDR2 FNYEAQ. The CDR3: CASSLVGAGGDTGELFF. The CDR3 DNA follows: TGTGCCAGCAGCTTAGTGGGAGCGGGGGGAGACACCGGGGAGCTGTTTTTT.

This clonotype has at least ten counts. This sequence joins TRBV7-8 and TRBJ2-3; 8 bases align to TRBD1. With 8 bases clipped from V and 0 bases from J, the junction kept 1 base outside the gene matches. The V gene's germline CDR1 is SGHVS and CDR2 FQNEAQ. The CDR3 loop spans 13 amino acids. CDR3 DNA: TGTGCCAGCCAGGGGGCGAGCACAGATACGCAGTATTTT. Its translation is CASQGASTDTQYF.

This chain links TRBV7-9 with TRBJ1-2; maybe TRBD1 (5 bases). Trimming shortened V by 1 base and J by 2 bases, and 14 bases separated the two germline ends. The CDR3 runs to 16 residues. CDR1 is SEHNR, CDR2 FQNEAQ, per germline (reference sequence). In DNA, the CDR3 is TGTGCCAGCAGCTTAGTCGCGGGACTGATGAACTATGGCTACACCTTC. It codes for CASSLVAGLMNYGYTF.

This clonotype was counted a few times. The rearrangement links TRBV29-1 to TRBJ2-4, with D tentatively TRBD1 (6 bases). Germline CDR1 reads SQVTM; CDR2 reads ANQGSEA. The CDR3 covers 20 residues. Trimming took 0 bases from V and 0 from J, leaving 24 bases between them. CDR3 in amino acids: CSVEDLRKMGQGLAKNIQYF. DNA of the CDR3: TGCAGCGTTGAAGACCTAAGAAAAATGGGACAAGGCCTAGCCAAAAACATTCAGTACTTC.

The rearrangement links TRBV7-2 to TRBJ2-7; 15 bases are shared with TRBD2. V shed 2 bases and J 0 bases; nucleotides not matched to a gene: 2. The CDR3 is 17 amino acids. Germline V gene sequence: CDR1 SGHTA, CDR2 FQGNSA. CDR3: CASSLTGLAGGSYEQYF. For the CDR3, the DNA is TGTGCCAGCAGCTTAACGGGACTAGCGGGAGGCTCCTACGAGCAGTACTTC.